This T cell receptor beta chain comes out of a study of cytomegalovirus exposure and HLA in healthy donors. Study-wide background: There were 90 million to 130 million unique TCR beta sequences, drawn from about 200 million T cells, in an earlier analysis.

Losses at the gene ends were 4 bases for V and 3 bases for J; bases not matched to a gene: 2. The CDR3 contains 15 residues. CDR1 is SGHNT and CDR2 is YENEEA in the germline V gene. PCR used 60 Vbeta primers and 13 Jbeta primers. The protocol was immunoSEQ multiplex PCR, while the TCRdb copy is restricted to in-frame clones and leaves out a portion. The data show tens of thousands of clones, roughly three fifths seen once. This receptor was identified in a man aged 30-40 years in good health and CMV-seronegative. The sample was PBMCs. The chain has TRBV11-3 and TRBJ2-2, with TRBD2 matching over 10 bases. The CDR3 region is CASSSGLADTGELFF. CDR3 nucleotides: TGTGCCAGCAGCTCCGGACTAGCGGACACCGGGGAGCTGTTTTTT.